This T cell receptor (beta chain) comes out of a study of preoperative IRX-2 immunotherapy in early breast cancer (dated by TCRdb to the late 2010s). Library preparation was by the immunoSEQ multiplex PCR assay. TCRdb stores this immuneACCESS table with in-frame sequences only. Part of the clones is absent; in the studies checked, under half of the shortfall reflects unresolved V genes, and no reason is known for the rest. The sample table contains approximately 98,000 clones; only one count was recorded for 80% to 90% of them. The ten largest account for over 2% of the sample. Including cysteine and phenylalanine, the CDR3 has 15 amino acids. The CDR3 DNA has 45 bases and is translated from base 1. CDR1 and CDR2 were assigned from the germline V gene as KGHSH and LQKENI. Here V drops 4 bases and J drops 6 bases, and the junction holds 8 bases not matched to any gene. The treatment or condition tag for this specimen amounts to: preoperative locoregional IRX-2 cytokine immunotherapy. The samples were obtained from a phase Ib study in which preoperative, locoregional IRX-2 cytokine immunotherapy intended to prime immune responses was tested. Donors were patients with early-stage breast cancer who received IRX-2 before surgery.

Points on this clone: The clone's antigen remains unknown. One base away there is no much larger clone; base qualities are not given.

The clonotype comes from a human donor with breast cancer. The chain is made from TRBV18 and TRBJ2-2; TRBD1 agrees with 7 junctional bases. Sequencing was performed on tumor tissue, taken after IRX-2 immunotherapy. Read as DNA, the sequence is TGTGCCAGCTCACGACAGGGACCGAGTCCCGGGGAGCTGTTTTTT. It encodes CASSRQGPSPGELFF.